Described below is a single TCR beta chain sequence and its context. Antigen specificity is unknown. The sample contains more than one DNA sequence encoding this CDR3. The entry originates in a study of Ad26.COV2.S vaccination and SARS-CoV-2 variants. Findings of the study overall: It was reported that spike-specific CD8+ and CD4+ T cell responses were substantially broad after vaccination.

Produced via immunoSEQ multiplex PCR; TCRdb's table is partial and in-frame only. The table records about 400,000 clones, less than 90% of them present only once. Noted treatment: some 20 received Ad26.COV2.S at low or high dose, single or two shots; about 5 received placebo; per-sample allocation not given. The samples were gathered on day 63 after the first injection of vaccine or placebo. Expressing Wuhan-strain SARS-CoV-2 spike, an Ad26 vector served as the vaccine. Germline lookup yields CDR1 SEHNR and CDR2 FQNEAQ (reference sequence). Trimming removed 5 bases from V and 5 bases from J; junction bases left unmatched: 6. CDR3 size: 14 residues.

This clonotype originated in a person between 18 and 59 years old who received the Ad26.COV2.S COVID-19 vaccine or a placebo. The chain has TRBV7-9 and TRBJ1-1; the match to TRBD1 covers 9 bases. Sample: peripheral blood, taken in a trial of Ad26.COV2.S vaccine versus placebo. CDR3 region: CASSATGGRTEAFF. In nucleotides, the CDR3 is TGTGCCAGCAGCGCCACAGGGGGCCGGACTGAAGCTTTCTTT.